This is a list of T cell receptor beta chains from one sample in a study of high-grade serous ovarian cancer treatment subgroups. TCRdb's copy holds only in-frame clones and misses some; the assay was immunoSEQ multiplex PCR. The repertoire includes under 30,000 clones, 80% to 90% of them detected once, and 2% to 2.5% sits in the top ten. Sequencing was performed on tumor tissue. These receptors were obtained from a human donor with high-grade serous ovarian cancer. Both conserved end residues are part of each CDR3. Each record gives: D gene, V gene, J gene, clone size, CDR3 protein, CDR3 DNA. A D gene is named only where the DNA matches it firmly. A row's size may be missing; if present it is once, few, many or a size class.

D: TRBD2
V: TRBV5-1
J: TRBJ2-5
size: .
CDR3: CASSLGLAGYQETQYF
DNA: TGCGCCAGCAGCTTGGGGCTAGCGGGGTACCAAGAGACCCAGTACTTC

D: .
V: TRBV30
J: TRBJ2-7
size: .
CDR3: CAWSDAPFVEQYF
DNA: TGTGCCTGGAGTGACGCCCCTTTTGTAGAGCAGTACTTC

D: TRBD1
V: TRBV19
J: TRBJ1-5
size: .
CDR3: CASTTYGTAGGKPQHF
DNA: TGTGCCAGTACTACATATGGGACAGCCGGGGGGAAGCCCCAGCATTTT

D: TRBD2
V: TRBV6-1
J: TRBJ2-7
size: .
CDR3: CASTPLRGLADEQYF
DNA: TGTGCCAGCACTCCTCTGAGGGGTCTAGCGGACGAGCAGTACTTC

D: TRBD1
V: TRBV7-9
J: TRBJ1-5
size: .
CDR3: CASSLTGVGNQPQHF
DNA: TGTGCCAGCAGCTTAACAGGGGTAGGCAATCAGCCCCAGCATTTT

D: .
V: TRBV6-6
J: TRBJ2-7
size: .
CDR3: CASSYPQRDPKYEQYF
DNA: TGTGCCAGCAGTTATCCACAACGGGACCCTAAATACGAGCAGTACTTC

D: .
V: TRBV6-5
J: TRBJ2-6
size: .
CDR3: CASSYSGPAGANVLTF
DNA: TGTGCCAGCAGTTACTCGGGCCCCGCTGGGGCCAACGTCCTGACTTTC

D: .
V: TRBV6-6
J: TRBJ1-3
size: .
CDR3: CASSPSGNTIYF
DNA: TGTGCCAGCAGCCCCTCTGGAAACACCATATATTTT

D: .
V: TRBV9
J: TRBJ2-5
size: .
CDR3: CASSVDSRGAQETQYF
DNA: TGTGCCAGCAGCGTTGACAGCCGAGGGGCCCAAGAGACCCAGTACTTC

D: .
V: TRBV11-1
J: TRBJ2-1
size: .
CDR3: CASSLSGVVRSSGNEQFF
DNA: TGTGCCAGCAGCTTGTCGGGGGTCGTACGAAGTTCAGGGAATGAGCAGTTCTTC

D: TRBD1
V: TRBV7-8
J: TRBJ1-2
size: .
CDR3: CASSLNLQGARYGYTF
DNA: TGTGCCAGCAGCTTGAACTTACAGGGGGCAAGATATGGCTACACCTTC

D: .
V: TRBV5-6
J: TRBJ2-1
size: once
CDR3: CASSFEGEQFF
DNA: TGTGCCAGCAGCTTCGAGGGCGAGCAGTTCTTC

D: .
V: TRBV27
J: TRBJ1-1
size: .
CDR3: CASSPTWEILEAFF
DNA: TGTGCCAGCAGTCCAACCTGGGAGATATTGGAAGCTTTCTTT

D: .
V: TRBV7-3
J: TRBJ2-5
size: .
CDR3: CASSLGRGWQETQYF
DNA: TGTGCCAGCAGCTTAGGCCGGGGATGGCAAGAGACCCAGTACTTC

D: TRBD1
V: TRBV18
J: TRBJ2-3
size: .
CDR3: CASSPRLPGTGGMDTQYF
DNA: TGTGCCAGCTCACCAAGACTCCCCGGGACAGGGGGTATGGATACGCAGTATTTT

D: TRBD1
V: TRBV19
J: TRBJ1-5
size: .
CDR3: CASSTKGRQGNQPQHF
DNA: TGTGCCAGTAGTACCAAAGGGCGACAGGGTAATCAGCCCCAGCATTTT

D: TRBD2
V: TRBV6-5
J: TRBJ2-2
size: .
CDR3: CASSYLAGGPVGELFF
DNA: TGTGCCAGCAGTTACTTAGCGGGAGGGCCCGTCGGGGAGCTGTTTTTT

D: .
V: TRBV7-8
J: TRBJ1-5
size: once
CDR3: CASSITGTRHSAASDQPQHF
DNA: TGTGCCAGCAGCATAACCGGGACTCGTCACTCGGCGGCTTCGGATCAGCCCCAGCATTTT

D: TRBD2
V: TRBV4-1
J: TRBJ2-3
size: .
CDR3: CASSQAGTRKVTDTQYF
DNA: TGCGCCAGCAGCCAAGCTGGGACTAGGAAGGTTACAGATACGCAGTATTTT

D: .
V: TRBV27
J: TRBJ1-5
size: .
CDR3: CASRPRGPSNQPQHF
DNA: TGTGCCAGCAGGCCCCGGGGACCTAGCAATCAGCCCCAGCATTTT

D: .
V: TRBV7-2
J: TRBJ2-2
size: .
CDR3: CASSLVVGQVGELFF
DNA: TGTGCCAGCAGCTTAGTGGTGGGGCAGGTCGGGGAGCTGTTTTTT

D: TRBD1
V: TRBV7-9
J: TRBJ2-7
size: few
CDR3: CASSRGTGEREQYF
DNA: TGTGCCAGCAGTCGCGGGACAGGGGAACGCGAGCAGTACTTC

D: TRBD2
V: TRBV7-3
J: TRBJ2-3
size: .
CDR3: CASSLNGRVGDTQYF
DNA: TGTGCCAGCAGCTTGAACGGGAGGGTTGGAGATACGCAGTATTTT

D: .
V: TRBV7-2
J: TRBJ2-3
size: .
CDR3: CASSAGGTQYF
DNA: TGTGCCAGCAGCGCCGGGGGTACGCAGTATTTT

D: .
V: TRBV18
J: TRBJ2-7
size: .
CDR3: CASSPRDGHYEQYF
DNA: TGTGCCAGCTCCCCACGGGACGGCCACTACGAGCAGTACTTC

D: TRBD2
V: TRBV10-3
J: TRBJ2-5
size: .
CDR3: CAISGGEAELAGEWSLGETQYF
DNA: TGTGCCATCAGTGGGGGGGAAGCGGAGCTAGCGGGAGAATGGTCTTTAGGAGAGACCCAGTACTTC

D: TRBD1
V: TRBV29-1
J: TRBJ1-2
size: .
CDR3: CSVAGGFIGYTF
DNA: TGCAGCGTCGCAGGGGGCTTTATTGGCTACACCTTC

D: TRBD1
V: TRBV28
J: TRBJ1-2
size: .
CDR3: CASSNVARQGRNYGYTF
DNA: TGTGCCAGCAGCAACGTGGCCCGACAGGGGCGGAACTATGGCTACACCTTC

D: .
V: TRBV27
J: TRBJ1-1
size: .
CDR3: CASSPHRSNTEAFF
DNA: TGTGCCAGCAGTCCACACAGGAGTAACACTGAAGCTTTCTTT

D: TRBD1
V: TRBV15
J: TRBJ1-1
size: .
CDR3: CATTQERVGQGVNTEAFF
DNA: TGTGCCACCACCCAAGAGCGGGTGGGTCAGGGGGTGAACACTGAAGCTTTCTTT

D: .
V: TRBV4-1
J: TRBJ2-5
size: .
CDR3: CASSEGGRVGGMYQETQYF
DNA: TGCGCCAGCAGCGAAGGGGGCAGGGTAGGGGGGATGTACCAAGAGACCCAGTACTTC

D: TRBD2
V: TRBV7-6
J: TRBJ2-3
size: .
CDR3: CASSLSSSGRAGDTQYF
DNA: TGTGCCAGCAGCTTATCGTCTAGCGGGAGGGCCGGAGATACGCAGTATTTT

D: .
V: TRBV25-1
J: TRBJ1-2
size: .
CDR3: CASRSRRWDYGYTF
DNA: TGTGCCAGCAGGTCTAGGAGGTGGGACTATGGCTACACCTTC

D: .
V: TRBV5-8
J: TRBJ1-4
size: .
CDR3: CASSFPGAGNEKLFF
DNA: TGTGCCAGCAGCTTTCCGGGGGCGGGTAATGAAAAACTGTTTTTT

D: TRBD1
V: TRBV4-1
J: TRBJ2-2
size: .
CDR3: CASSRDSYTGELFF
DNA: TGCGCCAGCAGCCGGGACAGCTACACCGGGGAGCTGTTTTTT

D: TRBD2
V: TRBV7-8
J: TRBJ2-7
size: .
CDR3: CASSRTSGSYEQYF
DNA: TGTGCCAGCAGCCGGACTAGCGGGAGCTACGAGCAGTACTTC

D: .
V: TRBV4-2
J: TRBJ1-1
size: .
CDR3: CASSQDLGTGTGHPEAFF
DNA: TGTGCCAGCAGCCAAGATCTGGGTACCGGGACGGGTCATCCTGAAGCTTTCTTT

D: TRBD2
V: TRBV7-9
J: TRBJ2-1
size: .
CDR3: CASPGLSYNEQFF
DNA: TGTGCCAGCCCGGGACTATCATACAATGAGCAGTTCTTC

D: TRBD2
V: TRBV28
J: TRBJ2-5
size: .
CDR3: CASSPGGETQYF
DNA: TGTGCCAGCAGCCCGGGGGGAGAGACCCAGTACTTC

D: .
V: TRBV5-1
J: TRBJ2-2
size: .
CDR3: CASRLHRELFF
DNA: TGCGCCAGCAGACTACACCGGGAGCTGTTTTTT

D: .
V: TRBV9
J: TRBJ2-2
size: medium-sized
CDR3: CASSVDRNTGELFF
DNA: TGTGCCAGCAGCGTAGATCGGAACACCGGGGAGCTGTTTTTT

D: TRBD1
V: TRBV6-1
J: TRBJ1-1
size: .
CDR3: CASSEVGYRGRAFF
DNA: TGTGCCAGCAGTGAAGTAGGTTACAGGGGTCGGGCTTTCTTT